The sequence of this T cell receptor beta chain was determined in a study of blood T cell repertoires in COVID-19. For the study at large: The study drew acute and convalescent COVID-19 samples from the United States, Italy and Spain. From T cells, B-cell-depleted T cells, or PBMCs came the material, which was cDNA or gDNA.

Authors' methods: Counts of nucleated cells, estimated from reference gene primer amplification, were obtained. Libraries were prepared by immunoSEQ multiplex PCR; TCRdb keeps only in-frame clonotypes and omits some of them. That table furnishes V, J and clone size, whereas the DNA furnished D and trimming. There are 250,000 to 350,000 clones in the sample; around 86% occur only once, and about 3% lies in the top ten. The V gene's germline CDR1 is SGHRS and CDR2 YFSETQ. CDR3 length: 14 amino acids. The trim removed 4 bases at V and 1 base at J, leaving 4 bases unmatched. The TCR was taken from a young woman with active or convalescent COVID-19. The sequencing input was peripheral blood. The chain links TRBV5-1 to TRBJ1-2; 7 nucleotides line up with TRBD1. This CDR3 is CASSQDRINYGYTF. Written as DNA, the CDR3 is TGCGCCAGCAGCCAGGACAGGATTAACTATGGCTACACCTTC.